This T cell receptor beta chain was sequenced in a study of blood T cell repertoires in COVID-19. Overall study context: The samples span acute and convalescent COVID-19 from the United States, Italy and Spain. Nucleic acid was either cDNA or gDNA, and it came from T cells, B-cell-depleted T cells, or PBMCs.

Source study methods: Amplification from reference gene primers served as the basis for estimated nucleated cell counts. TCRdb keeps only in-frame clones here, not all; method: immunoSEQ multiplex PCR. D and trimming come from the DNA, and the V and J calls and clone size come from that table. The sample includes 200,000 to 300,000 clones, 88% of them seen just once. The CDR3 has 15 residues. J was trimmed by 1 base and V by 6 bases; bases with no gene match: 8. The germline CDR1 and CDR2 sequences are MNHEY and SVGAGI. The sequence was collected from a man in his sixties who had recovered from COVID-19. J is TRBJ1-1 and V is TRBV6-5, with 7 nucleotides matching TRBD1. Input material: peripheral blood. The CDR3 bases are TGTGCCAGCAGACGATCGGGACAGAAGAACACTGAAGCTTTCTTT. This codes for CASRRSGQKNTEAFF.